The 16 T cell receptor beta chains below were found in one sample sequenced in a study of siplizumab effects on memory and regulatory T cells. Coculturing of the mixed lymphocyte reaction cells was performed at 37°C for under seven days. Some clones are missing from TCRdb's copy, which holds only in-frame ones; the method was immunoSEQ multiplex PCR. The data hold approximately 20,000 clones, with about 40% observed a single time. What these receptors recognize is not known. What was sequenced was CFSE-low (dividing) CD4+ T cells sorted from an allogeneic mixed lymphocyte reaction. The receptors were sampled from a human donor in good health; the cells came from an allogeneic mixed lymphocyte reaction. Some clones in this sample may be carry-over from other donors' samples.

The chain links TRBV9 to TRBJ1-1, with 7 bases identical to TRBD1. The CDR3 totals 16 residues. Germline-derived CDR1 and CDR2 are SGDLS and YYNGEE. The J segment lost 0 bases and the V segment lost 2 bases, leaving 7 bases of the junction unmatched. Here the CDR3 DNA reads TGTGCCAGCAGCGTCCCGCCAGGGGGTTTGAACACTGAAGCTTTCTTT. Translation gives CASSVPPGGLNTEAFF.

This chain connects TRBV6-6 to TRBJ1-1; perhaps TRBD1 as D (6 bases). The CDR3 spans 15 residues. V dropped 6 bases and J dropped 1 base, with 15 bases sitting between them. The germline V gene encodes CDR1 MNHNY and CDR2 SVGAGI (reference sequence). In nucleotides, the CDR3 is TGTGCCAGCAGCAAGGGGGACGTCCGGAACACTGAAGCTTTCTTT. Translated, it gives CASSKGDVRNTEAFF.

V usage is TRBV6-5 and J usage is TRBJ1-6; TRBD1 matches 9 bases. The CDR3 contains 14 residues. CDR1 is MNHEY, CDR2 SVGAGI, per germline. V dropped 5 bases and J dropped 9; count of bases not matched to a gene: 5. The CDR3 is CASSPQGASSPLHF. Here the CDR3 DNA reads TGTGCCAGCAGTCCACAGGGGGCGAGTTCACCCCTCCACTTT.

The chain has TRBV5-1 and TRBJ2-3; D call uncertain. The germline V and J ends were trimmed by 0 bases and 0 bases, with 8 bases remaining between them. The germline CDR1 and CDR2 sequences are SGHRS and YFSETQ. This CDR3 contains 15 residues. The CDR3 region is CASSLVIGSTDTQYF. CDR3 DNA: TGCGCCAGCAGCTTGGTAATTGGGAGCACAGATACGCAGTATTTT.

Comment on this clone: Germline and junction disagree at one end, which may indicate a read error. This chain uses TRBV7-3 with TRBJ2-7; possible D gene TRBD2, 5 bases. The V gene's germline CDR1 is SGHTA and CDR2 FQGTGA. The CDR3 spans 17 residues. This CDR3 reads CASSLRPVARISYGQYF. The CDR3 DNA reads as TGTGCCAGCAGCTTAAGACCGGTAGCGAGGATCTCCTACGGGCAGTACTTC.

The CDR3 reads CAISLAHPLSLGYTF. The CDR3 DNA is TGTGCCATCAGTCTTGCCCACCCATTGAGCCTGGGCTACACCTTC. The chain uses TRBV10-3 and TRBJ1-2; D not resolved. Germline-derived CDR1 and CDR2 are ENHRY and SYGVKD. V lost 5 bases, J lost 8 bases, and 21 bases lay in between. The CDR3 contains 15 residues.

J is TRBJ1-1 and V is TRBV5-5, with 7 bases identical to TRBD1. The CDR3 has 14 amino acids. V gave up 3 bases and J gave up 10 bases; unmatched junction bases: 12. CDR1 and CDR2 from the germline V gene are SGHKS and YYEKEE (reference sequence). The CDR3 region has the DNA TGTGCCAGCAGCTCGCTTCAGGGACAGTTCGGAGCTTTCTTT. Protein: CASSSLQGQFGAFF.

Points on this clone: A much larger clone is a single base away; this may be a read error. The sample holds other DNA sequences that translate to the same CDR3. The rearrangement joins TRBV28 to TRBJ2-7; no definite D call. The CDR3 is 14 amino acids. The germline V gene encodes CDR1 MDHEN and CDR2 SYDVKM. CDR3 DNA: TGTGCCAGTAGTTTTGCGTTGGGGACCTACGAGCAGTACTTC. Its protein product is CASSFALGTYEQYF.

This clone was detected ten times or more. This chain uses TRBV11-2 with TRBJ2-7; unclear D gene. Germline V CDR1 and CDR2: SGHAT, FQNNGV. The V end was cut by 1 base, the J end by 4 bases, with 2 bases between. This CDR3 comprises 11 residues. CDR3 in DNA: TGTGCCAGCAGCTTAGTGTACGAGCAGTACTTC. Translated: CASSLVYEQYF.

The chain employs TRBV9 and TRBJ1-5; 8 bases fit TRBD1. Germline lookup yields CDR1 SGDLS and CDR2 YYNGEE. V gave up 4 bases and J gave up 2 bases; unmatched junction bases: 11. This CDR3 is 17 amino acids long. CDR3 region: CASSRGRGLVGNQPQHF. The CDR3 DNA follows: TGTGCCAGCAGCAGAGGCAGGGGGCTTGTAGGCAATCAGCCCCAGCATTTT.

The CDR3 loop reads CASSEVAGINYGYTF. The CDR3 bases are TGTGCCAGCAGTGAGGTGGCAGGGATTAACTATGGCTACACCTTC. The V and J genes are TRBV6-1 and TRBJ1-2; possible D gene TRBD1, 5 bases. Germline assignment: CDR1 MNHNS and CDR2 SASEGT. Deletions cut 3 bases from V and 1 base from J, with 12 bases between. The CDR3 contains 15 residues.

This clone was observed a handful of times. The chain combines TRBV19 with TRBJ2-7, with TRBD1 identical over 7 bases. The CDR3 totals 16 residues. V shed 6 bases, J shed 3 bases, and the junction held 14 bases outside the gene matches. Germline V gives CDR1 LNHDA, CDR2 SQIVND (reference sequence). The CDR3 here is CASSTRRWGTDYEQYF. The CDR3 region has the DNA TGTGCCAGTAGCACACGACGCTGGGGGACAGACTACGAGCAGTACTTC.

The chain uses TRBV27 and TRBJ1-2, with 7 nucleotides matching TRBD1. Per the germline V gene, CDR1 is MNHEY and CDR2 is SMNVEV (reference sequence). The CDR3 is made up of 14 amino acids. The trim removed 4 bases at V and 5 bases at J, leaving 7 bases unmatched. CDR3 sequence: CASSSRGQVYGYTF. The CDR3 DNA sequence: TGTGCCAGCAGTTCGCGAGGACAGGTGTATGGCTACACCTTC.

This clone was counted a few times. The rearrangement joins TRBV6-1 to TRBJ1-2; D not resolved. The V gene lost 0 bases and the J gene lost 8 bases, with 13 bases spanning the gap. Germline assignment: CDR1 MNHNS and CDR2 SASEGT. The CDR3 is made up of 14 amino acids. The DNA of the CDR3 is TGTGCCAGCAGTGAAGCTTTAAACTTTGGAGGCTACACCTTC. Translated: CASSEALNFGGYTF.

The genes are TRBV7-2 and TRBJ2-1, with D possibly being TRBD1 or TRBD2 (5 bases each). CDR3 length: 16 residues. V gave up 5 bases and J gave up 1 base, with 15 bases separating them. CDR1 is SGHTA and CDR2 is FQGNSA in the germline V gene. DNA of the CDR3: TGTGCCAGCAGCCGGGACCCTACTCAATCCTACAATGAGCAGTTCTTC. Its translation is CASSRDPTQSYNEQFF.

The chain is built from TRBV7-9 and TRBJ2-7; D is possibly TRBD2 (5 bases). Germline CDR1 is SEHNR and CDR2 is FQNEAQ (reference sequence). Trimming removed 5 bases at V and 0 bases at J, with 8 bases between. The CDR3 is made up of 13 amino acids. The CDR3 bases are TGTGCCAGCAGCCGCGGGTTCTCCTACGAGCAGTACTTC. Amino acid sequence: CASSRGFSYEQYF.